These 26 T cell receptor beta chains were sequenced from one sample in a study of human T cells and chemical hapten exposure (dated by TCRdb to about 2021). This specimen's time point label, interpreted: patch test 2, 6 weeks after DPC sensitization. Reading the label with the study, this specimen's treatment or condition is: therapeutic diphenylcyclopropenone sensitization with weekly scalp DPC. The library came from RACE. TCRdb shows the sequencer as NextSeq 500. The public reads were run again by TCRdb, first through fastp at Q25 and then through MiXCR, and only productive beta chains were kept. Records with the same CDR3 protein are collapsed into one entry carrying the most frequent genes and DNA. Counted in this sample were just over 350,000 distinct CDR3 sequences; about 6% of them appeared once. Approximately 5.4% of the sample comes from the top ten. The sequenced sample was whole blood, obtained in connection with sensitization to the hapten diphenylcyclopropenone (DPC). The receptor set was obtained from a woman aged 18-29 years with alopecia areata. Some clones in this sample may be carry-over from other donors' samples.

The chain is built from TRBV9 and TRBJ2-3; D not resolved. The CDR3 has 16 residues. The germline V gene has CDR1 SGDLS and CDR2 YYNGEE. Trimming shortened V by 1 base and J by 4 bases, and 16 bases separated the two germline ends. The CDR3 spells CASSVSSGRGADTQYF. The CDR3 region has the DNA TGTGCCAGCAGCGTATCGTCAGGACGAGGCGCAGATACGCAGTATTTT.

This clonotype was picked up a small number of times. The chain is built from TRBV6-1 and TRBJ2-4; D might be TRBD1 (5 bases). The CDR3 is made up of 15 amino acids. Trimming shortened V by 6 bases and J by 0 bases, and 12 bases separated the two germline ends. Germline V gene lookup returns CDR1 MNHNS and CDR2 SASEGT. Written as DNA, the CDR3 is TGTGCCAGCAGGGTCGGACACCTAGCCAAAAACATTCAGTACTTC. Translation: CASRVGHLAKNIQYF.

This clonotype was counted only a few times. The rearrangement links TRBV27 to TRBJ1-2; 7 nucleotides line up with TRBD1. In germline, CDR1 is MNHEY, CDR2 SMNVEV (reference sequence). The CDR3 sequence is 13 residues long. J lost 4 bases, V lost 6 bases, and 5 bases had no gene match. The CDR3: CASRKTGTYGYTF. In nucleotides, the CDR3 is TGTGCCAGCAGGAAGACAGGGACCTATGGCTACACCTTC.

This clonotype came up a few times. The chain couples TRBV15 to TRBJ2-3; 14 bases match TRBD2. The J segment lost 0 bases and the V segment lost 8 bases, leaving 4 bases of the junction unmatched. The germline CDR1 and CDR2 sequences are LNHNV and YYDKDF (reference sequence). The CDR3 runs to 16 residues. In DNA form, the CDR3 reads TGTGCCACCGCCGGGACTAGCGGGGGCAGCACAGATACGCAGTATTTT. The encoded protein is CATAGTSGGSTDTQYF.

The CDR3 loop reads CARSWTGAAGELFF. CDR3 sequence (DNA): TGTGCCAGAAGCTGGACTGGCGCCGCCGGGGAGCTGTTTTTT. The chain is built from TRBV5-3 and TRBJ2-2, with D maybe TRBD2 (5 bases). TRBV5-3 is reported as an ORF; its role is uncertain. The CDR3 runs 14 residues. V was clipped by 3 bases and J by 6 bases, with 12 bases between them.

In this sample, this clonotype turned up many times. The rearrangement links TRBV5-1 to TRBJ2-3, with 11 bases matching TRBD2. Germline V gene sequence: CDR1 SGHRS, CDR2 YFSETQ. J gave up 2 bases and V 7 bases, and 9 bases lay outside the gene matches. The CDR3 has 16 amino acids. The CDR3 loop reads CASCETSGVYTDTQYF. For the CDR3, the DNA is TGCGCCAGCTGCGAGACTAGCGGGGTGTACACAGATACGCAGTATTTT.

The sample holds a few counts of this clonotype. V is TRBV7-9 and J is TRBJ2-7; D uncertain. The CDR3 sequence is 13 residues long. Germline CDR1 is SEHNR and CDR2 is FQNEAQ (reference sequence). V lost 5 bases, J lost 5 bases, and 13 bases lay in between. CDR3 sequence (DNA): TGTGCCAGCAGCCCCGGACGGGCCCACGAGCAGTACTTC. This encodes CASSPGRAHEQYF.

This clonotype appeared many times. The chain couples TRBV4-3 to TRBJ2-3; D unresolved. The CDR3 sequence is 13 residues long. Trimming pared 2 bases from V and 8 bases from J, leaving 11 bases between. Per the germline V gene, CDR1 is LGHNA and CDR2 is YSLEER. The CDR3 DNA sequence: TGCGCCAGCAGCCAATCCGATCCCGGTACGCAGTATTTT. It codes for CASSQSDPGTQYF.

Many counts were recorded for this clonotype. The rearrangement links TRBV6-1 to TRBJ1-1, with D hard to call. The CDR3 covers 13 residues. V lost 4 bases to trimming and J lost 4 bases, with 10 bases between them. Germline-derived CDR1 and CDR2 are MNHNS and SASEGT. CDR3 sequence reads: CASSVEGPTEAFF. The CDR3 nucleotides are TGTGCCAGCAGTGTGGAGGGTCCCACTGAAGCTTTCTTT.

In its sample, this clonotype was seen many times. The rearrangement uses TRBV28 and TRBJ1-4; 7 bases map to TRBD1. V shed 8 bases and J 8 bases; nucleotides not matched to a gene: 11. The CDR3 covers 14 residues. CDR1 is MDHEN and CDR2 is SYDVKM in the germline V gene. The CDR3 DNA follows: TGTGCCAGCTCAGGGGGGCCCCTAGAAGAAAAACTGTTTTTT. Amino acids: CASSGGPLEEKLFF.

This clonotype came up many times. The chain combines TRBV20-1 with TRBJ1-4; 9 positions agree with TRBD1. The V gene end was trimmed by 2 bases and the J gene end by 8 bases; junction bases not matched to a gene: 9. Germline V gene sequence: CDR1 DFQATT, CDR2 SNEGSKA (reference sequence). The CDR3 has 15 residues. The CDR3 coding sequence is TGCAGTGCTAGAAGAGCCGGACAGGGGATAGAAAAACTGTTTTTT. Translated, it gives CSARRAGQGIEKLFF.

This clonotype has only a few counts. The chain recombines TRBV11-2 with TRBJ1-2, with TRBD1 as a possible D gene (6 bases). The CDR3 is made up of 17 amino acids. V dropped 0 bases and J dropped 4 bases, with 18 bases sitting between them. Germline CDR1 is SGHAT and CDR2 is FQNNGV. CDR3 sequence reads: CASSLESRDTSFYGYTF. CDR3 DNA: TGTGCCAGCAGCTTAGAATCTAGGGACACATCTTTCTATGGCTACACCTTC.

This clonotype was observed a handful of times. The chain couples TRBV5-1 to TRBJ2-6, with unresolved D. CDR1 SGHRS and CDR2 YFSETQ come from the germline V gene. There are 17 residues in the CDR3. Deletions cut 2 bases from V and 0 bases from J, with 12 bases between. The CDR3 is CASSFRPGSSGANVLTF. The CDR3, as DNA: TGCGCCAGCAGCTTTCGTCCGGGTAGCTCTGGGGCCAACGTCCTGACTTTC.

Concerning this clonotype itself: This may arise from a read error, as a much more abundant clone is one base away. The V gene is TRBV29-1, the J gene TRBJ1-4; D gene ambiguous. Looked up from germline, CDR1 is SQVTM and CDR2 is ANQGSEA. The CDR3 loop spans 13 amino acids. The CDR3, as DNA: TGCAGCGGCAACGTTAACAGTAATGAAAAACTGTATTTT. This gives the protein CSGNVNSNEKLYF.

The sample holds many counts of this clonotype. The chain employs TRBV28 and TRBJ1-5; D is uncertain. This CDR3 contains 14 residues. The V end was cut by 5 bases, the J end by 11 bases, with 19 bases between. Germline CDR1 is MDHEN and CDR2 is SYDVKM. CDR3 sequence reads: CASSPLPGPRAQHF. CDR3 coding DNA: TGTGCCAGCAGTCCCCTCCCGGGTCCCCGAGCCCAGCATTTT.

This clonotype has just a few counts. The chain joins TRBV6-6 to TRBJ1-2; D gene ambiguous. The germline V gene has CDR1 MNHNY and CDR2 SVGAGI (reference sequence). CDR3 size: 14 residues. Trimming shortened V by 4 bases and J by 6 bases, and 15 bases separated the two germline ends. The CDR3 bases are TGTGCCAGCAGTTCGGGCAAAGCCATCCATGGCTACACCTTC. Translated: CASSSGKAIHGYTF.

The chain uses TRBV11-3 and TRBJ2-1; D is possibly TRBD1 or TRBD2 (6 bases each). The V and J ends lost 4 bases and 8 bases respectively, with 18 bases between them. Germline V gene data show CDR1 as SGHNT and CDR2 as YENEEA. The CDR3 spans 15 residues. As DNA, the CDR3 is TGTGCCAGCAGCTCCCTCGAGGGGGGCGGGGATGAGCAGTTCTTC. Amino acids: CASSSLEGGGDEQFF.

The chain combines TRBV6-5 with TRBJ1-2, with D possibly matching TRBD1 (5 bases). Germline CDR1 is MNHEY and CDR2 is SVGAGI. Trimming removed 7 bases at V and 5 bases at J, with 14 bases between. CDR3 size: 13 residues. CDR3 residues: CASKATDRYGYTF. In DNA, the CDR3 is TGTGCCAGCAAAGCGACAGACCGATATGGCTACACCTTC.

This clonotype appeared many times. The chain links TRBV4-3 to TRBJ1-4; TRBD1 matches 7 bases. From germline, CDR1 is LGHNA and CDR2 YSLEER. Trimming took 1 base from V and 8 from J; bases not matched to a gene: 4. The CDR3 length is 14 residues. CDR3 region: CASSQGQGGEKLFF. CDR3 nucleotide sequence: TGCGCCAGCAGCCAAGGACAGGGAGGCGAAAAACTGTTTTTT.

This clonotype was detected many times. The chain carries TRBV5-1 and TRBJ2-5, with D possibly matching TRBD2 (5 bases). CDR1 and CDR2 from the germline V gene are SGHRS and YFSETQ. This CDR3 spans 13 amino acids. V was cut by 7 bases and J by 5 bases, with 15 bases left in between. The CDR3, as DNA: TGCGCCAGCGGCACTAGAGAATCGGAGACCCAGTACTTC. This gives the protein CASGTRESETQYF. The full variable domain, with the rest looked up from reference TRBV5-1 and TRBJ2-5, is KAGVTQTPRYLIKTRGQQVTLSCSPISGHRSVSWYQQTPGQGLQFLFEYFSETQRNKGNFPGRFSGRQFSNSRSEMNVSTLELGDSALYLCASGTRESETQYFGPGTRLLVL.

This clonotype was observed at least ten times. The rearrangement joins TRBV4-3 to TRBJ1-1, with D perhaps matching TRBD1 (6 bases). CDR3 length equals 13 residues. Germline V gene sequence: CDR1 LGHNA, CDR2 YSLEER. The V end was cut by 0 bases, the J end by 9 bases, with 11 bases between. The CDR3 DNA is TGCGCCAGCAGCCAAGATCCGCAGGGGAAAGCTTTCTTT. Encoded protein: CASSQDPQGKAFF.

This clonotype was seen a single time. This chain uses TRBV11-3 with TRBJ2-3; D is perhaps TRBD1 or TRBD2 (5 bases each). The CDR3 runs to 16 residues. Between the trimmed V and J ends, which lost 5 bases and 4 bases, there was a span of 19 bases. Germline V gene lookup returns CDR1 SGHNT and CDR2 YENEEA. In nucleotides, the CDR3 is TGTGCCAGCAGCACCCGGAATTCGGGGACCGCAGATACGCAGTATTTT. Its translation: CASSTRNSGTADTQYF.

This clonotype has ten or more counts. The chain is built from TRBV4-2 and TRBJ1-2; no clear D. The CDR3 consists of 17 residues. The germline CDR1 and CDR2 sequences are LGHNA and YNFKEQ. The ends were cut back, 0 bases at V and 5 bases at J, with 19 bases in the middle. Here the CDR3 DNA reads TGTGCCAGCAGCCAAGATTCAAGTTCGGGCTTACTATATGGCTACACCTTC. It specifies CASSQDSSSGLLYGYTF.

This clonotype was observed at least ten times. The rearrangement uses TRBV7-2 and TRBJ2-1; TRBD2 matches 12 bases. J was trimmed by 8 bases and V by 5 bases; bases with no gene match: 7. The CDR3 loop spans 15 amino acids. CDR1 and CDR2 (germline): SGHTA, FQGNSA. CDR3: CASSPPLAGGHEQFF. The CDR3 DNA is TGTGCCAGCAGCCCGCCCCTAGCGGGGGGGCATGAGCAGTTCTTC.

As concerns this clonotype: A much larger clone sits a single nucleotide away, making a read error possible. The chain has TRBV4-3 and TRBJ2-3, with D uncertain. Germline V lookup: CDR1 LGHNA, CDR2 YSLEER. This CDR3 has 14 residues. DNA of the CDR3: TGCGCCTGCAGCCAAGATCCTAGGAGAGATACGCAGTATTTT. Protein sequence: CACSQDPRRDTQYF.

This clonotype has ten or more counts. This chain links TRBV12-3 or TRBV12-4 with TRBJ1-2, with a tentative D call TRBD1 (6 bases). Between the trimmed V and J ends, which lost 6 bases and 4 bases, there was a span of 12 bases. The CDR3 is made up of 13 amino acids. CDR3 sequence reads: CASREGQSYGYTF. DNA for the CDR3: TGTGCCAGCAGGGAAGGACAGAGCTATGGCTACACCTTC.